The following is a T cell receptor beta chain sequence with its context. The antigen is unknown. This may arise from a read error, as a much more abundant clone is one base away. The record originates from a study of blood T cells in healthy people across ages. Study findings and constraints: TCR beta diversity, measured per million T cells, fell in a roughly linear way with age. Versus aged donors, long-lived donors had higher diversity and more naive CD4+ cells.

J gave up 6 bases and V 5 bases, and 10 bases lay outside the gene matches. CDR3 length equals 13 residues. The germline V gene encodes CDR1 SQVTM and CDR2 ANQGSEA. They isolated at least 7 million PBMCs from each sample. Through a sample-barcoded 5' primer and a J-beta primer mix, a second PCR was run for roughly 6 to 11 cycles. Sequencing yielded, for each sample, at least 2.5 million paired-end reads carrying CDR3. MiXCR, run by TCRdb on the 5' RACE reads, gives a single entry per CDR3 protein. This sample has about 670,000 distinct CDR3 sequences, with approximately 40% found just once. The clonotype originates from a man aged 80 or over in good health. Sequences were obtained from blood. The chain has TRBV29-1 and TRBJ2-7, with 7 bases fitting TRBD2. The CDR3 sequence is CSVKITAGSEQYF. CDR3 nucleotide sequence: TGCAGCGTTAAAATAACAGCGGGAAGCGAGCAGTACTTC.